These 32 T cell receptor beta chains came from one sample sequenced in a study of T cell responses to AZD1222 COVID-19 vaccine (dated by TCRdb to the early 2020s). The label giving this sample's time point can be read as: baseline before first vaccination. In light of the paper, this sample's treatment or condition label describes: meningococcal conjugate vaccine given as trial control. To prepare the library, the immunoSEQ multiplex PCR assay was applied. Drawn from immuneACCESS, this table holds only the in-frame rearrangements with V and J called that TCRdb kept. Clones are partly lost; checked studies trace under half to an unresolved V gene and leave the rest unexplained. The sample table shows some 120,000 clones, and over 75% are seen once. The top ten clonotypes cover approximately 4% of the sample. The sample here was peripheral blood, taken on day 0 of MenACWY control vaccination. The receptors originated from an adult in good health.

The chain combines TRBV7-2 with TRBJ2-6; D is tentatively TRBD1 or TRBD2 (5 bases each). Trimming cost V 4 bases and J 2 bases, with 12 bases left between them. The CDR3 is 16 amino acids. The germline V gene has CDR1 SGHTA and CDR2 FQGNSA. The CDR3 is CASSSRVGAGANVLTF. The CDR3 nucleotides are TGTGCCAGCAGCTCCAGGGTGGGGGCTGGGGCCAACGTCCTGACTTTC.

The chain is built from TRBV4-1 and TRBJ2-7; tentative D call: TRBD1 (5 bases). The CDR3 spans 15 residues. Trimming stripped 1 base from V and 5 bases from J, with 15 bases between. Germline V lookup: CDR1 MGHRA, CDR2 YSYEKL. The CDR3 region has the DNA TGCGCCAGCAGCCAAGTAGGGGCAGGCCCCGACGAGCAGTACTTC. This translates into CASSQVGAGPDEQYF.

The chain links TRBV27 to TRBJ1-1, with TRBD1 matching 11 bases. V lost 6 bases, J lost 4 bases, and 13 bases stayed unmatched. Germline CDR1 is MNHEY and CDR2 is SMNVEV (reference sequence). There are 17 residues in the CDR3. CDR3 sequence: CASRKWTGGDRGTEAFF. The DNA for the CDR3 is TGTGCCAGCAGGAAATGGACAGGGGGCGACCGAGGCACTGAAGCTTTCTTT.

The V and J genes are TRBV4-3 and TRBJ1-2, with D uncertain. This CDR3 has 15 residues. Between the trimmed V and J ends, which lost 1 base and 8 bases, there was a span of 17 bases. CDR1 and CDR2 from the germline V gene are LGHNA and YSLEER. The CDR3 DNA reads TGCGCCAGCAGCCAAGGGGCGGGCGGATCAGAGGGCTACACCTTC. It is translated as CASSQGAGGSEGYTF.

This clone has more than one count but fewer than ten. This rearrangement joins TRBV19 to TRBJ1-1; tentative D call: TRBD1 (6 bases). V lost 10 bases and J lost 1, with 16 bases in between. The CDR3 runs 14 residues. Germline V gene data show CDR1 as LNHDA and CDR2 as SQIVND (reference sequence). The CDR3 nucleotides read TGTGCCACCCAATCTTGGGGGCAGAACACTGAAGCTTTCTTT. Translated: CATQSWGQNTEAFF.

Only one count was recorded for this clone. This chain links TRBV29-1 with TRBJ1-2, with D possibly matching TRBD1 (5 bases). Trimming took 3 bases from V and 2 from J, leaving 19 bases between them. Germline V gene data show CDR1 as SQVTM and CDR2 as ANQGSEA. The CDR3 is 16 residues long. The CDR3 DNA is TGCAGCGTTGAGGTCAGGGAGCGGTCTAACAACTATGGCTACACCTTC. This gives the protein CSVEVRERSNNYGYTF.

This chain uses TRBV6-5 with TRBJ2-5; D is undetermined. The CDR3 spans 11 residues. V was trimmed by 4 bases and J by 9 bases, leaving 9 bases between them. In germline, CDR1 is MNHEY, CDR2 SVGAGI. The CDR3: CASSFDRAQYF. CDR3 bases: TGTGCCAGCAGTTTCGATCGGGCCCAGTACTTC.

The chain joins TRBV7-2 to TRBJ1-2, with TRBD1 matching over 7 bases. With 4 bases clipped from V and 5 bases from J, the junction kept 7 bases outside the gene matches. In germline, CDR1 is SGHTA, CDR2 FQGNSA. The CDR3 has 14 amino acids. The CDR3 DNA follows: TGTGCCAGCAGCTCCCGCGGGACAGATTATGGCTACACCTTC. Its protein product is CASSSRGTDYGYTF.

This clone was seen more than once but under ten times. The chain joins TRBV13 to TRBJ2-2; TRBD1 matches 7 bases. CDR1 and CDR2 (germline): PRHDT, FYEKMQ (reference sequence). The ends lost 5 bases at V and 2 bases at J; junction bases unmatched: 5. The CDR3 consists of 15 residues. CDR3 amino acids: CASSPTGSNTGELFF. The CDR3 DNA follows: TGTGCCAGCAGCCCGACAGGGTCCAACACCGGGGAGCTGTTTTTT. Together with reference TRBV13 and TRBJ2-2, the CDR3 gives the full variable domain: AAGVIQSPRHLIKEKRETATLKCYPIPRHDTVYWYQQGPGQDPQFLISFYEKMQSDKGSIPDRFSAQQFSDYHSELNMSSLELGDSALYFCASSPTGSNTGELFFGEGSRLTVL.

This clone was seen at least ten times. This chain uses TRBV2 with TRBJ1-2; D gene unclear. CDR3 length: 13 amino acids. Germline values: CDR1 SNHLY, CDR2 FYNNEI. Trimming left V 5 bases short and J 4 bases short, with 11 bases between. This CDR3 reads CASSSTETYGYTF. CDR3 DNA sequence: TGTGCCAGCAGTTCGACGGAAACCTATGGCTACACCTTC.

In its sample, this clone was seen once. V is TRBV4-3 and J is TRBJ2-1, with D perhaps TRBD1 or TRBD2 (6 bases each). V was shortened by 1 base and J by 0 bases, with 10 bases between the two germline ends. From germline, CDR1 is LGHNA and CDR2 YSLEER. CDR3 size: 16 residues. CDR3 nucleotides: TGCGCCAGCAGCCAAGTAGGGGGGAGCTCCTACAATGAGCAGTTCTTC. Translated: CASSQVGGSSYNEQFF.

This rearrangement joins TRBV29-1 to TRBJ1-2, with D tentatively TRBD1 (5 bases). CDR1 and CDR2 (germline): SQVTM, ANQGSEA. The CDR3 runs to 13 residues. V lost 6 bases, J lost 3 bases, and 14 bases lay in between. CDR3 loop: CSVAVGTDYGYTF. As DNA, the CDR3 is TGCAGCGTGGCGGTCGGGACGGACTATGGCTACACCTTC.

The V gene is TRBV9, the J gene TRBJ1-2; D may be TRBD1 (5 bases). The V end was cut by 3 bases, the J end by 0 bases, with 9 bases between. Looked up from germline, CDR1 is SGDLS and CDR2 is YYNGEE. The CDR3 has 14 amino acids. The CDR3 loop reads CASSGGTANYGYTF. CDR3 coding DNA: TGTGCCAGCAGCGGCGGGACCGCTAACTATGGCTACACCTTC.

V gene TRBV5-1 combines with J gene TRBJ1-2; no firm D call. Per the germline V gene, CDR1 is SGHRS and CDR2 is YFSETQ. Trimming left V 4 bases short and J 1 base short, with 11 bases between. This CDR3 contains 14 residues. The CDR3 nucleotides read TGCGCCAGCAGCCAAACACTGGATAACTATGGCTACACCTTC. Its protein product is CASSQTLDNYGYTF.

The V and J genes are TRBV24-1 and TRBJ1-5, with 9 bases aligning to TRBD1. The V gene's germline CDR1 is KGHDR and CDR2 SFDVKD. This CDR3 contains 13 residues. J was trimmed by 5 bases and V by 10 bases; bases with no gene match: 5. CDR3 region: CATQGAGDQPQHF. The CDR3 DNA follows: TGTGCCACACAGGGGGCCGGTGATCAGCCCCAGCATTTT.

The chain uses TRBV4-3 and TRBJ2-6; TRBD1 or TRBD2 may be the D gene (5 bases each). The CDR3 consists of 19 residues. Germline V gene data show CDR1 as LGHNA and CDR2 as YSLEER. Trimming took 0 bases from V and 0 from J, leaving 15 bases between them. The CDR3, as DNA: TGCGCCAGCAGCCAAGACCATCCCGGGACCCACTCTGGGGCCAACGTCCTGACTTTC. It translates to CASSQDHPGTHSGANVLTF.

This sequence joins TRBV7-3 and TRBJ2-7, with a tentative D call TRBD1 (6 bases). Trimming pared 5 bases from V and 6 bases from J, leaving 14 bases between. The germline gives CDR1 SGHTA, CDR2 FQGTGA. This CDR3 spans 13 amino acids. The CDR3 here is CASSMRRDTEQYF. The CDR3 DNA follows: TGTGCCAGCAGCATGCGCCGGGACACCGAGCAGTACTTC.

The V call is TRBV6-1, the J call TRBJ1-2; 7 bases are a match to TRBD1. The germline V gene has CDR1 MNHNS and CDR2 SASEGT. CDR3 size: 16 residues. Trimming removed 3 bases from V and 6 bases from J; junction bases left unmatched: 13. CDR3 bases: TGTGCCAGCAGTGAGGAGACAGGGTTGGCCTCAAATGGCTACACCTTC. Translation: CASSEETGLASNGYTF.

As concerns this clone: The sample carries other DNA sequences with the same CDR3. The CDR3 is CATSDPGTGGNTGELFF. The CDR3 coding sequence is TGTGCCACCAGTGACCCCGGGACAGGGGGGAACACCGGGGAGCTGTTTTTT. The J gene is TRBJ2-2, the V gene TRBV24-1, with 11 nucleotides matching TRBD1. The germline V gene encodes CDR1 KGHDR and CDR2 SFDVKD. The CDR3 is 17 residues long. The J segment lost 1 base and the V segment lost 4 bases, leaving 4 bases of the junction unmatched.

V gene TRBV5-1 combines with J gene TRBJ2-1, with D maybe TRBD1 (6 bases). The CDR3 consists of 13 residues. The germline V gene has CDR1 SGHRS and CDR2 YFSETQ. The V gene lost 0 bases and the J gene lost 9 bases, with 10 bases spanning the gap. The CDR3 DNA is TGCGCCAGCAGCTTGGACAGGGTTGCTGAGCAGTTCTTC. Translating gives CASSLDRVAEQFF.

This chain links TRBV6-5 with TRBJ2-7; TRBD1 agrees at 9 bases. The junction had 10 bases not matched to a gene; V was cut back by 8 bases and J by 2 bases. The CDR3 has 15 amino acids. The V gene's germline CDR1 is MNHEY and CDR2 SVGAGI. The CDR3 spells CASGSGTGRTYEQYF. The CDR3 DNA reads TGTGCCAGCGGATCTGGGACAGGGCGAACCTACGAGCAGTACTTC.

This sequence joins TRBV7-2 and TRBJ2-7, with TRBD2 identical over 11 bases. Germline V CDR1 and CDR2: SGHTA, FQGNSA. Trimming cost V 5 bases and J 3 bases; bases outside gene matches: 3. The CDR3 totals 14 residues. The CDR3 sequence: CASSPTSGVYEQYF. CDR3 nucleotide sequence: TGTGCCAGCAGCCCGACTAGCGGGGTCTACGAGCAGTACTTC.

The V gene is TRBV5-4, the J gene TRBJ2-7; 12 nucleotides line up with TRBD1. Trimming removed 4 bases from V and 6 bases from J; junction bases left unmatched: 8. This CDR3 has 15 residues. Germline CDR1 SGHNT, CDR2 YYREEE (reference sequence). CDR3 nucleotides: TGTGCCAGCAGCGGGAGGGGACAGGGGGCGGCCGAGCAGTACTTC. It specifies CASSGRGQGAAEQYF.

The CDR3 bases are TGTGCCAGCATAGGAGGGGAGGCCCTTTCTATAGGTGGGAACACTGAAGCTTTCTTT. Translating it yields CASIGGEALSIGGNTEAFF. The chain recombines TRBV28 with TRBJ1-1; TRBD1 is a possible D gene (5 bases). The length of the CDR3 is 19 residues. V lost 7 bases and J 1 base, leaving 28 bases between the germline ends. Germline CDR1 reads MDHEN; CDR2 reads SYDVKM.

The gene calls are TRBV28 and TRBJ2-7; unclear D gene. With 7 bases removed from V and 0 bases from J, the gap between germline ends came to 4 bases. The CDR3 extends over 11 amino acids. Germline assignment: CDR1 MDHEN and CDR2 SYDVKM. The CDR3 loop reads CASTDSYEQYF. In nucleotides, the CDR3 is TGTGCCAGCACAGACTCCTACGAGCAGTACTTC.

This rearrangement joins TRBV5-6 to TRBJ2-1; tentatively, D is TRBD2 (5 bases). Trimming removed 0 bases at V and 10 bases at J, with 8 bases between. The germline gives CDR1 SGHDT, CDR2 YYEEEE. The length of the CDR3 is 12 residues. CDR3 DNA sequence: TGTGCCAGCAGCTTGGGAGGGTGGGAGCAGTTCTTC. Translated: CASSLGGWEQFF.

The gene calls are TRBV7-2 and TRBJ2-3, with TRBD1 matching 9 bases. This CDR3 region has 13 residues. CDR1 is SGHTA and CDR2 is FQGNSA in the germline V gene. Losses at the gene ends were 6 bases for V and 6 bases for J; bases not matched to a gene: 4. CDR3 nucleotides: TGTGCCAGCAGTTGGACAGGGGTCGATACGCAGTATTTT. It is translated as CASSWTGVDTQYF.

The V gene is TRBV18, the J gene TRBJ2-1; 10 bases match TRBD2. V gave up 0 bases and J gave up 4 bases; unmatched junction bases: 6. From germline, CDR1 is KGHSH and CDR2 LQKENI. The CDR3 contains 17 residues. The CDR3 DNA sequence: TGTGCCAGCTCACCACCAGGGGCTAGCGGGAGATACAATGAGCAGTTCTTC. Protein: CASSPPGASGRYNEQFF.

The V gene is TRBV7-2, the J gene TRBJ1-4, with D unclear. V lost 2 bases and J lost 3, with 7 bases in between. Germline CDR1 is SGHTA and CDR2 is FQGNSA. CDR3 length equals 14 residues. CDR3 residues: CASSLSHSNEKLFF. The CDR3 DNA sequence: TGTGCCAGCAGCTTAAGCCATTCTAATGAAAAACTGTTTTTT.

This chain links TRBV10-3 with TRBJ2-3; no definite D call. From germline, CDR1 is ENHRY and CDR2 SYGVKD. The CDR3 is 12 amino acids. V gave up 9 bases and J gave up 3 bases, with 10 bases separating them. Here the CDR3 DNA reads TGTGCCATTAAGCGAGTGACAGATACGCAGTATTTT. Protein: CAIKRVTDTQYF.

CDR3 residues: CASSVSSGAYNEQFF. In DNA, the CDR3 is TGTGCCAGTAGCGTATCTAGCGGGGCCTACAATGAGCAGTTCTTC. This chain links TRBV19 with TRBJ2-1; TRBD2 matches 9 bases. Germline-derived CDR1 and CDR2 are LNHDA and SQIVND (reference sequence). The ends lost 6 bases at V and 2 bases at J; junction bases unmatched: 5. CDR3 size: 15 residues.

This chain connects TRBV20-1 to TRBJ1-6, with unresolved D. Germline lookup yields CDR1 DFQATT and CDR2 SNEGSKA (reference sequence). The V gene lost 2 bases and the J gene lost 9 bases, with 5 bases spanning the gap. The CDR3 spans 11 residues. The CDR3 bases are TGCAGTGCTAGATCAGGTTCACCCCTCCACTTT. It specifies CSARSGSPLHF.